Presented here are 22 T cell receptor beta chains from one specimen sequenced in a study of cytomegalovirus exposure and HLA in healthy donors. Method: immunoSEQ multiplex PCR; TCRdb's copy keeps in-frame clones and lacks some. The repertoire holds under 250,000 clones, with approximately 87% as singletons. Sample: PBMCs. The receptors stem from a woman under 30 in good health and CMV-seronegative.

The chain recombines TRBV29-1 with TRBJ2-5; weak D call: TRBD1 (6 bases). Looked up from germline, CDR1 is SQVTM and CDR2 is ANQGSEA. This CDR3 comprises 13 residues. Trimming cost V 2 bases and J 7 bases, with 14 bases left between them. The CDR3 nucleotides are TGCAGCGTTGAACCGGGACGAGGGGGGACCCAGTACTTC. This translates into CSVEPGRGGTQYF.

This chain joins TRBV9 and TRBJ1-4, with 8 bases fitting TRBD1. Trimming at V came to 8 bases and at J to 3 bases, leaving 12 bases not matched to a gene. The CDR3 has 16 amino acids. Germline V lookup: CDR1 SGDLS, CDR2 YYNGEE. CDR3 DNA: TGTGCCAGTGCCGTAACAGGGGGAAATCCTAATGAAAAACTGTTTTTT. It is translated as CASAVTGGNPNEKLFF.

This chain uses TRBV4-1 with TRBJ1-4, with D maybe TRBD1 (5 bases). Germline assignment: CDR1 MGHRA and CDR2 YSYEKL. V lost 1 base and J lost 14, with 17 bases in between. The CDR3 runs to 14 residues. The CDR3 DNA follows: TGCGCCAGCAGCCAAGCCGACGGGGGTAAGGGTCTGTTTTTT. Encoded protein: CASSQADGGKGLFF.

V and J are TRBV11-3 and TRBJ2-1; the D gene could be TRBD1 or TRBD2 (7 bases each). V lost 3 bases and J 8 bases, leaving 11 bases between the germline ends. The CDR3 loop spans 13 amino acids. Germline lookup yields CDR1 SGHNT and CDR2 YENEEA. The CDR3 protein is CASSLGGGDEQFF. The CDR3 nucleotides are TGTGCCAGCAGCTTGGGAGGGGGCGATGAGCAGTTCTTC.

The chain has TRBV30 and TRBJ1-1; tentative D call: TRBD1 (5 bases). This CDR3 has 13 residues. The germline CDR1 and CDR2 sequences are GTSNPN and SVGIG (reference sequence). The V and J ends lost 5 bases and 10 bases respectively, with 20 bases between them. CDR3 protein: CAWGTGAAPGAFF. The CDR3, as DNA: TGTGCCTGGGGAACAGGAGCCGCCCCCGGAGCTTTCTTT.

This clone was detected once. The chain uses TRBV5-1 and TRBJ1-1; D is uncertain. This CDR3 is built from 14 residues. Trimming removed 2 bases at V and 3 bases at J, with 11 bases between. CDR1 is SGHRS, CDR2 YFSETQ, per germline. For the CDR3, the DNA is TGCGCCAGCAGCTTCCAGTATCGCGACACTGAAGCTTTCTTT. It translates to CASSFQYRDTEAFF.

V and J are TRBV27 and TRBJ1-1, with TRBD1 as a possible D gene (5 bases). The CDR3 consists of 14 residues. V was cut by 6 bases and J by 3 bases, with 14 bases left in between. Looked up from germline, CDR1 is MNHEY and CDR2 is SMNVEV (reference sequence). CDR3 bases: TGTGCCAGCAGCGGGGGGGAATACTACACTGAAGCTTTCTTT. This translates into CASSGGEYYTEAFF.

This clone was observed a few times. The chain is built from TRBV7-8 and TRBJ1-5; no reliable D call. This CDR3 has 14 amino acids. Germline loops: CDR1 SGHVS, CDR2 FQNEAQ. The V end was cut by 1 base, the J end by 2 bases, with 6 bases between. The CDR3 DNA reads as TGTGCCAGCAGCTTAGTGGCAGGCAATCAGCCCCAGCATTTT. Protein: CASSLVAGNQPQHF.

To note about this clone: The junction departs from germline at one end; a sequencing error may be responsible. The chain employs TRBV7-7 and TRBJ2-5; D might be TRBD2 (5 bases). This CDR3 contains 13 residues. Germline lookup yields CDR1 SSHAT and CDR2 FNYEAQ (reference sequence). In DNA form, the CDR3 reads TGTGCTAGCAGCCGTCGGGGCCAAGAGACCCAGTACTTC. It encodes CASSRRGQETQYF.

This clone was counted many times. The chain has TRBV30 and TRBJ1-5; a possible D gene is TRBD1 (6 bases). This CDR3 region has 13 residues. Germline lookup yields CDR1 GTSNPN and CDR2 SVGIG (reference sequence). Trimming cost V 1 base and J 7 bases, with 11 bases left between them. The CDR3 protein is CAWSGRGVQPQHF. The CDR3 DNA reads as TGTGCCTGGAGTGGGAGGGGGGTACAGCCCCAGCATTTT.

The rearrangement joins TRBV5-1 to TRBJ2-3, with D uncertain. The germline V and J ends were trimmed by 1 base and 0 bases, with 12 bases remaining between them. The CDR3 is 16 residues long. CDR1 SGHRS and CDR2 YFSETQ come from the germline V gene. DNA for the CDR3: TGCGCCAGCAGCTTGAGTAGGCGGACCAGCACAGATACGCAGTATTTT. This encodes CASSLSRRTSTDTQYF.

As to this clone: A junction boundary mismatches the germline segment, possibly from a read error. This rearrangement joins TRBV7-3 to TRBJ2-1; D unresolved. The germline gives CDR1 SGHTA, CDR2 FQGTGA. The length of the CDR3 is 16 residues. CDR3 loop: CAGSLVPATPINEQFF. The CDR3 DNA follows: TGTGCCGGCAGCTTAGTGCCTGCGACTCCTATAAATGAGCAGTTCTTC.

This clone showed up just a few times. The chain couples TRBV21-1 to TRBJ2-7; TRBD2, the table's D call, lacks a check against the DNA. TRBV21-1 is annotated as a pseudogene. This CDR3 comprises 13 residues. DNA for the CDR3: TGTGCCAGCAGCCCGAGGCCCTCCTACGAGCAGTACTTC. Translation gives CASSPRPSYEQYF.

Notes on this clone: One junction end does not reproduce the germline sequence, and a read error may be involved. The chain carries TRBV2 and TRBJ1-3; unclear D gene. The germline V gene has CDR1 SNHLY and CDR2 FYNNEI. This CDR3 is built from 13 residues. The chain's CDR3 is CANSFDSGNTIYF. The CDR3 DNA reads TGTGCCAACAGTTTCGACTCTGGAAACACCATATATTTT. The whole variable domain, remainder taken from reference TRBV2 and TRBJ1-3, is EPEVTQTPSHQVTQMGQEVILRCVPISNHLYFYWYRQILGQKVEFLVSFYNNEISEKSEIFDDQFSVERPDGSNFTLKIRSTKLEDSAMYFCANSFDSGNTIYFGEGSWLTVV.

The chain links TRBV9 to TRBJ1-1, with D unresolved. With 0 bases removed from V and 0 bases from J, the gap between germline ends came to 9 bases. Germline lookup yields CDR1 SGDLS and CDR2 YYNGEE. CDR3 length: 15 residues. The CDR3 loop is CASSVDYTMNTEAFF. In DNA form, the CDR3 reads TGTGCCAGCAGCGTAGACTATACCATGAACACTGAAGCTTTCTTT.

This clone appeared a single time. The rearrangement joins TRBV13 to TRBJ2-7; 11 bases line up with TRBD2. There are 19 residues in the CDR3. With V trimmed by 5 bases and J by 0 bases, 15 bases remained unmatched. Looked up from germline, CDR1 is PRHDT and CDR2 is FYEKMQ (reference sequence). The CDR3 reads CASSRRRAWTSGPSYEQYF. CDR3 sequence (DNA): TGTGCCAGCAGCCGCAGGCGCGCGTGGACTAGCGGGCCCTCCTACGAGCAGTACTTC.

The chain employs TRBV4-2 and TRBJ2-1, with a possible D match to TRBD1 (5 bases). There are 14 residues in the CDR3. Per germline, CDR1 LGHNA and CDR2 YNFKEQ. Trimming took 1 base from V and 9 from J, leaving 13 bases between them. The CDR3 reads CASSQGGSQVEQFF. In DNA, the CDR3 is TGTGCCAGCAGCCAAGGGGGCTCGCAGGTTGAGCAGTTCTTC.

The chain's CDR3 is CASSSGQLSSGNTIYF. The CDR3 DNA sequence: TGCGCCAGCAGCTCCGGACAACTGAGCTCTGGAAACACCATATATTTT. The V call is TRBV5-1, the J call TRBJ1-3; weak D call: TRBD1 (5 bases). V was cut by 3 bases and J by 0 bases, with 13 bases left in between. Germline assignment: CDR1 SGHRS and CDR2 YFSETQ. The CDR3 has 16 residues.

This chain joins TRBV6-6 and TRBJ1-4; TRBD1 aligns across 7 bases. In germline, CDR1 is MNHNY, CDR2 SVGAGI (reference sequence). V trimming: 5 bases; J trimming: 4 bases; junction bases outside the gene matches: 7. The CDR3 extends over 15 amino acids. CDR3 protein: CASSRPGQHNEKLFF. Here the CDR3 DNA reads TGTGCCAGCAGTCGCCCGGGACAGCATAATGAAAAACTGTTTTTT.

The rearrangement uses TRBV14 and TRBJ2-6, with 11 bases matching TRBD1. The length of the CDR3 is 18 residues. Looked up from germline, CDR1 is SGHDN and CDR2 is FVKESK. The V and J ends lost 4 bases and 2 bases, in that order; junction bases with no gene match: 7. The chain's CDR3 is CASSRLGTGGTGANVLTF. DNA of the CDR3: TGTGCCAGCAGCCGGTTAGGGACAGGGGGAACTGGGGCCAACGTCCTGACTTTC. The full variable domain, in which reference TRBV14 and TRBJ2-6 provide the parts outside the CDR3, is EAGVTQFPSHSVIEKGQTVTLRCDPISGHDNLYWYRRVMGKEIKFLLHFVKESKQDESGMPNNRFLAERTGGTYSTLKVQPAELEDSGVYFCASSRLGTGGTGANVLTFGAGSRLTVL.

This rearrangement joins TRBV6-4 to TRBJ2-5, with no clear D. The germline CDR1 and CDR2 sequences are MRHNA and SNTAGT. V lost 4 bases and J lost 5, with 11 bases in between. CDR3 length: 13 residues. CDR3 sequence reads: CASSAESGETQYF. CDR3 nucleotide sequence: TGTGCCAGCAGTGCCGAGTCAGGCGAGACCCAGTACTTC.

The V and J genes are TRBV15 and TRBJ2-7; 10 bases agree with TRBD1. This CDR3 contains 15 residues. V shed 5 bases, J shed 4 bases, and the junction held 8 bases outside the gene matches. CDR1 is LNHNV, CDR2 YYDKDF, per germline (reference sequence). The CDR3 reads CATSPRDRGKYEQYF. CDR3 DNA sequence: TGTGCCACCAGCCCCCGGGACAGGGGAAAATACGAGCAGTACTTC. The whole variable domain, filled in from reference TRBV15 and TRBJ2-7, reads DAMVIQNPRYQVTQFGKPVTLSCSQTLNHNVMYWYQQKSSQAPKLLFHYYDKDFNNEADTPDNFQSRRPNTSFCFLDIRSPGLGDTAMYLCATSPRDRGKYEQYFGPGTRLTVT.